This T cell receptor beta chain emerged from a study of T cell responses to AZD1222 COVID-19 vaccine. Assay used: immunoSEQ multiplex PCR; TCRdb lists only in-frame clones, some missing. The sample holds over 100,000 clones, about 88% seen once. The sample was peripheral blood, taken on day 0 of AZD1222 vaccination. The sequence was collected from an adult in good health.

The CDR3 DNA reads TGTGCCAGCACCTCACCCCGGGTCCTACCCAACGAGCAGTACTTC. It is translated as CASTSPRVLPNEQYF. The chain is built from TRBV28 and TRBJ2-7; D is unclear. The V end lost 7 bases, the J end lost 5 bases, and 21 bases lay between the germline ends. The CDR3 is made up of 15 amino acids. Per the germline V gene, CDR1 is MDHEN and CDR2 is SYDVKM.